The 22 T cell receptor beta chains listed next were all sequenced from one sample in a study of cytomegalovirus exposure and HLA in healthy donors. 13 Jbeta primers and 60 Vbeta primers were used for the PCR. Using immunoSEQ multiplex PCR, the repertoire was profiled, and TCRdb retains in-frame clones only, with some absent. This repertoire shows about 160,000 clones, about 85% found once; its top ten account for 2% to 2.5%. The specimen was PBMCs. These receptors all come from a man between 18 and 35 years old in good health and CMV-seropositive.

The J gene is TRBJ1-2, the V gene TRBV7-6, with D unclear. Germline loops: CDR1 SGHVS, CDR2 FNYEAQ. V was clipped by 5 bases and J by 5 bases, with 21 bases between them. The CDR3 loop spans 16 amino acids. The CDR3 DNA reads as TGTGCCAGCAGCCTCGGGGTTGAGGGAGTCAGATATGGCTACACCTTC. This encodes CASSLGVEGVRYGYTF. Looking up the rest from reference TRBV7-6 and TRBJ1-2 gives the full variable domain: GAGVSQSPRYKVTKRGQDVALRCDPISGHVSLYWYRQALGQGPEFLTYFNYEAQQDKSGLPNDRFSAERPEGSISTLTIQRTEQRDSAMYRCASSLGVEGVRYGYTFGSGTRLTVV.

The V gene is TRBV10-3, the J gene TRBJ1-2, with D perhaps matching TRBD1 (5 bases). The CDR3 loop spans 12 amino acids. Germline V lookup: CDR1 ENHRY, CDR2 SYGVKD. V was trimmed by 7 bases and J by 8 bases, leaving 14 bases between them. The CDR3 sequence is CAITAGPEGYTF. DNA of the CDR3: TGTGCCATCACAGCGGGACCTGAGGGCTACACCTTC.

V usage is TRBV5-5 and J usage is TRBJ2-7; D may be TRBD1 (6 bases). Germline CDR1 and CDR2: SGHKS and YYEKEE (reference sequence). The CDR3 loop spans 13 amino acids. Trimming took off 1 base at V and 2 bases at J, with 7 bases between the two ends. CDR3 DNA: TGTGCCAGCAGCTTGCACAGGGCCTACGAGCAGTACTTC. Amino acid sequence: CASSLHRAYEQYF.

The chain is built from TRBV9 and TRBJ2-2, with TRBD2 matching 8 bases. This CDR3 is built from 16 residues. V shed 1 base and J 2 bases; nucleotides not matched to a gene: 4. CDR1 and CDR2 (germline): SGDLS, YYNGEE. DNA of the CDR3: TGTGCCAGCAGCGTACGCGGGGGGCTCAACACCGGGGAGCTGTTTTTT. Translating gives CASSVRGGLNTGELFF.

J is TRBJ1-1 and V is TRBV7-9, with D possibly being TRBD1 (5 bases). The CDR3 has 15 amino acids. Trimming left V 6 bases short and J 5 bases short, with 19 bases between. Germline values: CDR1 SEHNR, CDR2 FQNEAQ (reference sequence). The CDR3 nucleotides are TGTGCCAGCAGATATACCGGGACTCAACAGACTGAAGCTTTCTTT. It encodes CASRYTGTQQTEAFF.

V is TRBV7-6 and J is TRBJ1-1, with D maybe TRBD1 (5 bases). This CDR3 comprises 13 residues. Germline V lookup: CDR1 SGHVS, CDR2 FNYEAQ. V was pared by 5 bases and J by 5 bases, with 12 bases between. Written as DNA, the CDR3 is TGTGCCAGCAGCCCCCGCCCAGGGACTGAAGCTTTCTTT. This encodes CASSPRPGTEAFF.

The gene calls are TRBV6-5 and TRBJ2-7; possible D gene TRBD1, 5 bases. CDR1 and CDR2 from the germline V gene are MNHEY and SVGAGI. The CDR3 has 12 amino acids. V was cut by 5 bases and J by 2 bases, with 7 bases left in between. Written as DNA, the CDR3 is TGTGCCAGCAGTGGACAAACCTACGAGCAGTACTTC. Amino acid sequence: CASSGQTYEQYF.

The chain links TRBV12-5 to TRBJ2-1, with a possible D match to TRBD2 (6 bases). This CDR3 has 14 residues. The germline CDR1 and CDR2 sequences are LGHNT and FRNRAP. The V and J ends lost 1 base and 3 bases respectively, with 7 bases between them. For the CDR3, the DNA is TGTGCTAGTGGTTTGGGGACTATCTACAATGAGCAGTTCTTC. It is translated as CASGLGTIYNEQFF.

The CDR3 is CASSAQGNGELFF. CDR3 nucleotides: TGTGCCAGCAGCGCTCAGGGTAACGGGGAGCTGTTTTTT. The chain uses TRBV7-9 and TRBJ2-2; tentative D call: TRBD1 (5 bases). Germline V gene sequence: CDR1 SEHNR, CDR2 FQNEAQ (reference sequence). The ends were cut back, 5 bases at V and 7 bases at J, with 11 bases in the middle. This CDR3 contains 13 residues.

The J gene is TRBJ2-1, the V gene TRBV7-8; 7 positions agree with TRBD1. The CDR3 is 15 residues long. V lost 5 bases and J lost 4; bases outside the gene matches: 8. Germline CDR1 is SGHVS and CDR2 is FQNEAQ. Here the CDR3 reads CASSPPGQLYNEQFF. Written as DNA, the CDR3 is TGTGCCAGCAGCCCTCCGGGACAGTTATACAATGAGCAGTTCTTC.

To note about this clone: A junction end diverges from the germline sequence, so it may reflect a read error. V and J are TRBV4-3 and TRBJ2-4; 9 positions match TRBD2. Germline V gene sequence: CDR1 LGHNA, CDR2 YSLEER. The CDR3 loop spans 21 amino acids. CDR3 protein: CASSQVGTSGGTRIAKNSQYF. CDR3 in DNA: TGCGCCAGCAGCCAAGTTGGGACCAGCGGGGGGACTCGAATAGCCAAAAACAGTCAGTACTTC.

This chain connects TRBV5-6 to TRBJ1-1, with 8 nucleotides matching TRBD1. The germline CDR1 and CDR2 sequences are SGHDT and YYEEEE. With 4 bases clipped from V and 5 bases from J, the junction kept 13 bases outside the gene matches. The CDR3 is 16 residues long. CDR3 amino acids: CASSPFSTGVYTEAFF. The CDR3 nucleotides read TGTGCCAGCAGCCCCTTCTCGACAGGGGTTTATACTGAAGCTTTCTTT.

This clone was seen only once. The chain combines TRBV11-3 with TRBJ2-3; TRBD2 matches 7 bases. J was trimmed by 3 bases and V by 0 bases; bases with no gene match: 0. Per the germline V gene, CDR1 is SGHNT and CDR2 is YENEEA. This CDR3 region has 14 residues. Here the CDR3 reads CASSLEGGTDTQYF. The CDR3 DNA reads TGTGCCAGCAGCTTAGAGGGAGGGACAGATACGCAGTATTTT.

The chain combines TRBV29-1 with TRBJ2-5; D gene unclear. This CDR3 has 13 amino acids. Germline V lookup: CDR1 SQVTM, CDR2 ANQGSEA. Trimming stripped 7 bases from V and 0 bases from J, with 12 bases between. CDR3 bases: TGCAGCGCCGAATGGCGGTACCAAGAGACCCAGTACTTC. Amino acids: CSAEWRYQETQYF.

The CDR3 loop reads CATSSRPTLNTEAFF. The CDR3 nucleotides are TGTGCCACCAGCAGCCGCCCTACCTTGAACACTGAAGCTTTCTTT. The chain uses TRBV15 and TRBJ1-1; D remains unclear. Germline-derived CDR1 and CDR2 are LNHNV and YYDKDF (reference sequence). V was trimmed by 3 bases and J by 0 bases, leaving 11 bases between them. This CDR3 spans 15 amino acids.

On this clone itself: The sample carries other DNA sequences with the same CDR3. The V gene is TRBV6-1, the J gene TRBJ2-1; TRBD1 is a possible D gene (6 bases). CDR1 and CDR2 from the germline V gene are MNHNS and SASEGT. Between the trimmed V and J ends, which lost 6 bases and 0 bases, there was a span of 9 bases. This CDR3 contains 14 residues. The CDR3 loop reads CASRMDSSYNEQFF. In nucleotides, the CDR3 is TGTGCCAGCAGAATGGACAGCTCCTACAATGAGCAGTTCTTC.

The chain uses TRBV4-2 and TRBJ2-3; 11 bases are shared with TRBD2. CDR3 length equals 16 residues. The germline V gene has CDR1 LGHNA and CDR2 YNFKEQ. With V trimmed by 0 bases and J by 1 base, 0 bases remained unmatched. CDR3 loop: CASSQELAGGTDTQYF. The DNA for the CDR3 is TGTGCCAGCAGCCAAGAACTAGCGGGGGGCACAGATACGCAGTATTTT.

The chain carries TRBV6-5 and TRBJ1-2; D may be TRBD1 (6 bases). The germline gives CDR1 MNHEY, CDR2 SVGAGI. Trimming shortened V by 4 bases and J by 7 bases, and 7 bases separated the two germline ends. CDR3 length: 11 amino acids. CDR3 in DNA: TGTGCCAGCAGTTCCAGGGGTGGCTACACCTTC. This translates into CASSSRGGYTF.

The J gene is TRBJ2-1, the V gene TRBV5-6, with 7 bases that match TRBD1. The J segment lost 8 bases and the V segment lost 0 bases, leaving 5 bases of the junction unmatched. From germline, CDR1 is SGHDT and CDR2 YYEEEE. The CDR3 extends over 14 amino acids. CDR3 DNA: TGTGCCAGCAGCTTGGAAAAGGGGGCAGATGAGCAGTTCTTC. Translated: CASSLEKGADEQFF.

V is TRBV6-1 and J is TRBJ2-1; TRBD1 matches at 10 bases. Per germline, CDR1 MNHNS and CDR2 SASEGT. V shed 6 bases, J shed 6 bases, and the junction held 8 bases outside the gene matches. CDR3 length equals 15 residues. Here the CDR3 DNA reads TGTGCCAGCAGAGCTGACAGGGGGCCGGTCAATGAGCAGTTCTTC. Translating gives CASRADRGPVNEQFF.

The chain links TRBV4-1 to TRBJ2-6, with no clear D. V lost 0 bases and J lost 0, with 6 bases in between. From germline, CDR1 is MGHRA and CDR2 YSYEKL. This CDR3 is built from 16 residues. In DNA form, the CDR3 reads TGCGCCAGCAGCCAAGATGTGGCCTCTGGGGCCAACGTCCTGACTTTC. It yields the protein CASSQDVASGANVLTF.

The V gene is TRBV6-1, the J gene TRBJ1-3, with D tentatively TRBD1 (6 bases). CDR3 length: 14 amino acids. The V end lost 6 bases, the J end lost 0 bases, and 9 bases lay between the germline ends. The germline V gene encodes CDR1 MNHNS and CDR2 SASEGT. The CDR3 DNA follows: TGTGCCAGCAGAGACAGGACCTCTGGAAACACCATATATTTT. Translation gives CASRDRTSGNTIYF.